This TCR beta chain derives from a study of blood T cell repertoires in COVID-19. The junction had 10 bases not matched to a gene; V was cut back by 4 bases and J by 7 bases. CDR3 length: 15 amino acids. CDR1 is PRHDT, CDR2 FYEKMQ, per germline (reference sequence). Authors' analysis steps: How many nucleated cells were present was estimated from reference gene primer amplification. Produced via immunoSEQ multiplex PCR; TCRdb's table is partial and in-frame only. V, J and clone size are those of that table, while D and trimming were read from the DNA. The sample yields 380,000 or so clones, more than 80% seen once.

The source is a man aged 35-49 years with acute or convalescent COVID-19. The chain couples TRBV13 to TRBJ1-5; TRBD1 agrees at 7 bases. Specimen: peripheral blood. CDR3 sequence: CASSSSKQGNQPQHF. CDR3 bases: TGTGCCAGCAGCTCATCCAAACAGGGGAACCAGCCCCAGCATTTT.